Below, 20 T cell receptor beta chains from the same sample are listed, as sequenced in a study of cytomegalovirus exposure and HLA in healthy donors. The primer mix had 60 Vbeta and 13 Jbeta primers. Profiling relied on immunoSEQ multiplex PCR, and the TCRdb table lists in-frame clones only, not all of them. This repertoire includes about 140,000 clones. Sequences were obtained from PBMCs. These receptors originate from a woman aged 18-29 years in good health and CMV-seronegative.

The rearrangement uses TRBV29-1 and TRBJ1-3; D is unresolved. The V end lost 4 bases, the J end lost 1 base, and 8 bases lay between the germline ends. This CDR3 comprises 13 residues. Germline CDR1 is SQVTM and CDR2 is ANQGSEA. The CDR3, as DNA: TGCAGCGTTGGCCCCGGGTCTGGAAACACCATATATTTT. Its protein product is CSVGPGSGNTIYF.

This chain joins TRBV11-3 and TRBJ2-2, with 8 bases lining up with TRBD1. Per germline, CDR1 SGHNT and CDR2 YENEEA. CDR3 length: 15 residues. V gave up 5 bases and J gave up 7 bases; unmatched junction bases: 9. CDR3: CASSPRGQVIGELFF. The DNA for the CDR3 is TGTGCCAGCAGCCCTAGGGGACAGGTTATCGGGGAGCTGTTTTTT. The full variable domain, with the rest looked up from reference TRBV11-3 and TRBJ2-2, is EAGVVQSPRYKIIEKKQPVAFWCNPISGHNTLYWYLQNLGQGPELLIRYENEEAVDDSQLPKDRFSAERLKGVDSTLKIQPAELGDSAVYLCASSPRGQVIGELFFGEGSRLTVL.

The chain couples TRBV14 to TRBJ2-5, with D uncertain. The CDR3 is 13 residues long. Germline V lookup: CDR1 SGHDN, CDR2 FVKESK. Trimming shortened V by 1 base and J by 4 bases, and 7 bases separated the two germline ends. The CDR3 nucleotides read TGTGCCAGCAGCCAAGGTCCGTTAGAGACCCAGTACTTC. Translated, it gives CASSQGPLETQYF. The whole variable domain, remainder taken from reference TRBV14 and TRBJ2-5, is EAGVTQFPSHSVIEKGQTVTLRCDPISGHDNLYWYRRVMGKEIKFLLHFVKESKQDESGMPNNRFLAERTGGTYSTLKVQPAELEDSGVYFCASSQGPLETQYFGPGTRLLVL.

The V gene is TRBV11-3, the J gene TRBJ2-1, with 8 bases matching TRBD2. This CDR3 contains 14 residues. Germline loops: CDR1 SGHNT, CDR2 YENEEA. V shed 3 bases and J 7 bases; nucleotides not matched to a gene: 5. This chain's CDR3 is CASSLGLGNNEQFF. Here the CDR3 DNA reads TGTGCCAGCAGCTTGGGACTAGGGAATAATGAGCAGTTCTTC.

This sequence joins TRBV7-3 and TRBJ2-2; 7 positions match TRBD2. The CDR3 loop spans 12 amino acids. Germline lookup yields CDR1 SGHTA and CDR2 FQGTGA. V shed 8 bases and J 6 bases; nucleotides not matched to a gene: 3. CDR3 amino acids: CASGRAAGELFF. CDR3 in DNA: TGTGCCAGCGGGAGGGCGGCCGGGGAGCTGTTTTTT.

The chain joins TRBV10-3 to TRBJ1-1; D remains ambiguous. The germline CDR1 and CDR2 sequences are ENHRY and SYGVKD. Trimming left V 6 bases short and J 4 bases short, with 9 bases between. This CDR3 is built from 12 residues. CDR3 in amino acids: CAIRAGGTEAFF. The CDR3 DNA is TGTGCCATCAGGGCGGGCGGCACTGAAGCTTTCTTT.

CDR3 DNA: TGTGCCAGCAGCTTCCGACAGGGGCCGCAGTATTTT. This gives the protein CASSFRQGPQYF. J is TRBJ2-3 and V is TRBV11-3; TRBD1 matches at 8 bases. The germline V gene has CDR1 SGHNT and CDR2 YENEEA. This CDR3 spans 12 amino acids. After removal of 3 bases from V and 10 bases from J, the junction contained 3 bases not matched to a gene. Looking up the rest from reference TRBV11-3 and TRBJ2-3 gives the full variable domain: EAGVVQSPRYKIIEKKQPVAFWCNPISGHNTLYWYLQNLGQGPELLIRYENEEAVDDSQLPKDRFSAERLKGVDSTLKIQPAELGDSAVYLCASSFRQGPQYFGPGTRLTVL.

V gene TRBV7-6 combines with J gene TRBJ2-1; the match to TRBD2 covers 9 bases. Trimming cost V 4 bases and J 1 base; bases outside gene matches: 8. The CDR3 spans 17 residues. Per the germline V gene, CDR1 is SGHVS and CDR2 is FNYEAQ. The CDR3 DNA is TGTGCCAGCAGCTCCTATAGCGGGAGTCGGTCCTACAATGAGCAGTTCTTC. The encoded protein is CASSSYSGSRSYNEQFF. Variable domain in full (rest from reference TRBV7-6 and TRBJ2-1): GAGVSQSPRYKVTKRGQDVALRCDPISGHVSLYWYRQALGQGPEFLTYFNYEAQQDKSGLPNDRFSAERPEGSISTLTIQRTEQRDSAMYRCASSSYSGSRSYNEQFFGPGTRLTVL.

The chain uses TRBV6-1 and TRBJ2-7, with D possibly being TRBD1 (6 bases). Trimming stripped 3 bases from V and 2 bases from J, with 11 bases between. Germline V CDR1 and CDR2: MNHNS, SASEGT. This CDR3 contains 14 residues. CDR3 amino acids: CASSEHGQTYEQYV. CDR3 nucleotides: TGTGCCAGCAGTGAGCACGGACAGACCTACGAGCAGTACGTC.

The gene calls are TRBV9 and TRBJ2-3, with 7 bases lining up with TRBD2. Germline lookup yields CDR1 SGDLS and CDR2 YYNGEE. The CDR3 covers 17 residues. V shed 4 bases, J shed 4 bases, and the junction held 15 bases outside the gene matches. The CDR3 bases are TGTGCCAGCAGCCCAAGTTGGGCGGGAGCGGTCTCAGATACGCAGTATTTT. This gives the protein CASSPSWAGAVSDTQYF.

The rearrangement links TRBV6-1 to TRBJ1-1; the match to TRBD1 covers 8 bases. Unmatched junction bases numbered 2, after V lost 5 bases and J lost 0 bases. Germline V gene data show CDR1 as MNHNS and CDR2 as SASEGT. The CDR3 sequence is 14 residues long. As DNA, the CDR3 is TGTGCCAGCAGTTCGACAGGGGTGAACACTGAAGCTTTCTTT. This encodes CASSSTGVNTEAFF.

The chain links TRBV19 to TRBJ2-5; 12 nucleotides align to TRBD1. The length of the CDR3 is 16 residues. The germline V gene has CDR1 LNHDA and CDR2 SQIVND (reference sequence). The trim removed 4 bases at V and 5 bases at J, leaving 8 bases unmatched. The CDR3 spells CASSTVAGTGGETQYF. The CDR3 nucleotides are TGTGCCAGTAGTACGGTTGCCGGGACAGGGGGCGAGACCCAGTACTTC.

This chain uses TRBV7-3 with TRBJ2-1, with TRBD1 matching 8 bases. CDR3 length: 14 amino acids. V lost 5 bases and J lost 9; bases outside the gene matches: 9. Looked up from germline, CDR1 is SGHTA and CDR2 is FQGTGA. CDR3 coding DNA: TGTGCCAGCAGCCGGGACAGGTCCTCCCCTGAGCAGTTCTTC. Translated, it gives CASSRDRSSPEQFF. Full variable domain (missing parts from reference TRBV7-3 and TRBJ2-1): GAGVSQTPSNKVTEKGKYVELRCDPISGHTALYWYRQSLGQGPEFLIYFQGTGAADDSGLPNDRFFAVRPEGSVSTLKIQRTERGDSAVYLCASSRDRSSPEQFFGPGTRLTVL.

This sequence joins TRBV7-9 and TRBJ2-1; D remains unclear. CDR3 size: 14 residues. The germline gives CDR1 SEHNR, CDR2 FQNEAQ (reference sequence). V lost 0 bases and J lost 3, with 6 bases in between. This chain's CDR3 is CASSLAALYNEQFF. CDR3 DNA sequence: TGTGCCAGCAGCTTAGCGGCCCTCTACAATGAGCAGTTCTTC.

The chain has TRBV7-6 and TRBJ2-7; 13 bases align to TRBD2. The germline V gene encodes CDR1 SGHVS and CDR2 FNYEAQ. J gave up 6 bases and V 4 bases, and 6 bases lay outside the gene matches. The CDR3 is 15 residues long. DNA for the CDR3: TGTGCCAGCAGCTCGGGACTAGCGGGACCTGCCGAGCAGTACTTC. Protein: CASSSGLAGPAEQYF.

The genes are TRBV18 and TRBJ2-4; D is perhaps TRBD2 (5 bases). This CDR3 contains 14 residues. Germline-derived CDR1 and CDR2 are KGHSH and LQKENI. Trimming took off 1 base at V and 3 bases at J, with 7 bases between the two ends. The CDR3, as DNA: TGTGCCAGCTCACCACTGGAGGACAAAAACATTCAGTACTTC. Protein: CASSPLEDKNIQYF.

This chain links TRBV30 with TRBJ1-5; D is possibly TRBD1 (5 bases). Germline V gene data show CDR1 as GTSNPN and CDR2 as SVGIG (reference sequence). The germline V and J ends were trimmed by 5 bases and 4 bases, with 9 bases remaining between them. The CDR3 has 12 residues. CDR3 in amino acids: CAWGGINQPQHF. The CDR3 nucleotides read TGTGCCTGGGGGGGGATAAATCAGCCCCAGCATTTT. Based on the CDR3 plus reference TRBV30 and TRBJ1-5, the full variable domain is SQTIHQWPATLVQPVGSPLSLECTVEGTSNPNLYWYRQAAGRGLQLLFYSVGIGQISSEVPQNLSASRPQDRQFILSSKKLLLSDSGFYLCAWGGINQPQHFGDGTRLSIL.

The chain links TRBV6-5 to TRBJ2-5; TRBD2 is a possible D gene (6 bases). The V end was cut by 5 bases, the J end by 1 base, with 8 bases between. The germline CDR1 and CDR2 sequences are MNHEY and SVGAGI. The CDR3 is 13 residues long. The CDR3: CASSRTTQETQYF. CDR3 nucleotide sequence: TGTGCCAGCAGTCGGACTACCCAAGAGACCCAGTACTTC.

The chain combines TRBV12-2 with TRBJ2-1; TRBD2, as called in the table, went unchecked against the DNA. TRBV12-2 is a pseudogene segment. This CDR3 has 20 amino acids. The CDR3 sequence: CASRSSHSGYMALSYNEQFF. CDR3 bases: TGTGCAAGTCGCTCCTCTCACAGCGGGTATATGGCCCTCTCCTACAATGAGCAGTTCTTC.

This rearrangement joins TRBV5-1 to TRBJ2-7, with unresolved D. Germline CDR1 reads SGHRS; CDR2 reads YFSETQ. The V end lost 4 bases, the J end lost 1 base, and 15 bases lay between the germline ends. The CDR3 extends over 15 amino acids. The CDR3 DNA sequence: TGCGCCAGCAGCACTACGTCGGTCGGGTCCTACGAGCAGTACTTC. This gives the protein CASSTTSVGSYEQYF.